The subject of this entry is one TCR beta chain. This specimen belongs to a study of TIL therapy for anti-PD-1-resistant metastatic lung cancer. About the research overall: Patients had a median age of approximately 56 years (range roughly 35-80). Most patients had lung adenocarcinoma; several tumors were EGFR-mutant, two ALK-rearranged; half smoked currently or formerly.

Sequencing used immunoSEQ v3. Assay: immunoSEQ multiplex PCR; the TCRdb copy retains only in-frame clones and omits some. The table has around 55,000 clones, approximately 75% seen once; the top ten hold 2.5% to 3.5%. Time point noted: pre-treatment sample, taken before nivolumab and TIL therapy. The V gene end was trimmed by 3 bases and the J gene end by 2 bases; junction bases not matched to a gene: 6. This CDR3 is 15 amino acids long. Germline V gene sequence: CDR1 DFQATT, CDR2 SNEGSKA (reference sequence). The TCR originated in a person between 25 and 79 years old with non-small cell lung cancer. This chain connects TRBV20-1 to TRBJ2-3, with 9 bases lining up with TRBD2. Sequenced here: blood, sampled at baseline. The CDR3 DNA follows: TGCAGTGCTAGTTGGGCTAGCGGGAACACAGATACGCAGTATTTT. It codes for CSASWASGNTDTQYF.